This TCR beta chain was sequenced for a study of blood T cell repertoires in COVID-19. Study-level background: Spain, Italy and the United States supplied samples that represented acute and convalescent COVID-19.

Trimming at V came to 2 bases and at J to 0 bases, leaving 7 bases not matched to a gene. CDR1 and CDR2 from the germline V gene are SGHDT and YYEEEE. This CDR3 region has 16 residues. The data were produced by immunoSEQ multiplex PCR, yet TCRdb's version contains in-frame clones alone and is incomplete. Of about 310,000 clones in the sample, 90% are singletons; the top ten hold about 1%. The sequenced sample was peripheral blood. This sequence was found in a woman aged 40 to 55 with COVID-19, enrolled during active disease. The chain links TRBV5-6 to TRBJ1-2; 7 bases fit TRBD1. CDR3 DNA sequence: TGTGCCAGCAGCTTACGACAGGGCACCGCTAACTATGGCTACACCTTC. Its protein is CASSLRQGTANYGYTF.